Listed below are T cell receptor beta chains from one sample, sequenced in a study of blood T cell repertoires in COVID-19. Assay used: immunoSEQ multiplex PCR; TCRdb lists only in-frame clones, some missing. The repertoire includes more than 120,000 clones, about 87% of them detected once, and around 8.6% sits in the top ten. The sample taken for sequencing was peripheral blood. The source of these receptors is a woman aged 45-65 years with active or convalescent COVID-19. Both conserved end residues are part of each CDR3. Fields, in order: V gene, J gene, CDR3 protein.

V: TRBV7-7
J: TRBJ2-1
CDR3: CASSRLDGSSYNEQFF

V: TRBV5-1
J: TRBJ1-2
CDR3: CASSIRQDLYTF

V: TRBV12-5
J: TRBJ2-2
CDR3: CASGLVRLGGLAGFPGELFF

V: TRBV7-9
J: TRBJ1-1
CDR3: CASSLVQFEAFF

V: TRBV5-4
J: TRBJ2-2
CDR3: CASSLTGAMGGELFF

V: TRBV5-5
J: TRBJ1-1
CDR3: CASSLGGGTEAFF

V: TRBV7-2
J: TRBJ2-3
CDR3: CASSWAQVDTQYF

V: TRBV28
J: TRBJ1-2
CDR3: CASRIPQVQGYGYTF

V: TRBV7-9
J: TRBJ1-1
CDR3: CASSLEGAGTEAFF

V: TRBV3-1/TRBV3-2
J: TRBJ1-4
CDR3: CASSPVPGQTREEEKLFF

V: TRBV25-1
J: TRBJ1-2
CDR3: CASRKGVYGYTF

V: TRBV18
J: TRBJ2-2
CDR3: CASSPKASGRADTGELFF

V: TRBV5-1
J: TRBJ2-1
CDR3: CASSVSGGPSYNEQFF

V: TRBV19
J: TRBJ2-7
CDR3: CASSIPGHTPEQYF

V: TRBV15
J: TRBJ2-1
CDR3: CATSRDPGLAGGPTVFF